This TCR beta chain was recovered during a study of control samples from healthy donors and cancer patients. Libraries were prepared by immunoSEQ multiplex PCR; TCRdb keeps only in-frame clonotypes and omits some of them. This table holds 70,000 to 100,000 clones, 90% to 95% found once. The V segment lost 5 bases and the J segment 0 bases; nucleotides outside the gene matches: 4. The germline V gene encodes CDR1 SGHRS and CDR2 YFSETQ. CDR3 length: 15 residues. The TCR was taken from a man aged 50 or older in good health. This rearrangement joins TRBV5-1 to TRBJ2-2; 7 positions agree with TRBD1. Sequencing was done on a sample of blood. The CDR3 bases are TGCGCCAGCAGGACAGGGCCTTCGAACACCGGGGAGCTGTTTTTT. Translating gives CASRTGPSNTGELFF.